A single sample is the source of the 25 T cell receptor beta chains below, sequenced in a study of OX40 agonist ivuxolimab in advanced cancers. Assay: immunoSEQ multiplex PCR; the TCRdb copy retains only in-frame clones and omits some. The sample has more than 35,000 clones, about 85% seen once. The material sequenced was CD4+ or CD8+ T cells sorted from blood, taken in a trial of the OX40 agonist ivuxolimab. These receptors all come from an adult with an advanced solid tumor such as melanoma, head and neck, liver or kidney cancer.

The rearrangement joins TRBV5-1 to TRBJ2-5; 8 bases agree with TRBD1. Matching the DNA end better, TRBJ2-7 makes the J call doubtful. This CDR3 is 14 amino acids long. Germline V gene sequence: CDR1 SGHRS, CDR2 YFSETQ. The CDR3 DNA reads as TGCGCCAGCAGCCTATGGACAGGGACGAACGAGCAGTACTTC. It encodes CASSLWTGTNEQYF.

J is TRBJ2-2 and V is TRBV11-2; 11 bases align to TRBD2. CDR3 length: 15 amino acids. CDR1 SGHAT and CDR2 FQNNGV come from the germline V gene. Trimming removed 6 bases from V and 4 bases from J; junction bases left unmatched: 4. The CDR3: CASSSLAGATGELFF. In DNA form, the CDR3 reads TGTGCCAGCAGTTCACTAGCGGGGGCCACCGGGGAGCTGTTTTTT.

J is TRBJ1-2 and V is TRBV6-5; possibly TRBD1 for D (6 bases). Germline V CDR1 and CDR2: MNHEY, SVGAGI. Trimming stripped 2 bases from V and 7 bases from J, with 14 bases between. The CDR3 covers 14 residues. CDR3 sequence (DNA): TGTGCCAGCAGTTACGAGGGGGGCGCGGGTGGCTACACCTTC. Encoded protein: CASSYEGGAGGYTF.

As to this clone: Other nucleotide sequences in the sample specify the same CDR3. The V gene is TRBV6-5, the J gene TRBJ2-7; D gene ambiguous. This CDR3 has 13 amino acids. V was shortened by 0 bases and J by 3 bases, with 6 bases between the two germline ends. CDR1 is MNHEY, CDR2 SVGAGI, per germline. CDR3 in DNA: TGTGCCAGCAGTTACTCCGGTCACTACGAGCAGTACTTC. Encoded protein: CASSYSGHYEQYF.

This clone was observed a handful of times. This rearrangement joins TRBV5-4 to TRBJ1-4, with 8 bases matching TRBD1. CDR3 size: 15 residues. CDR1 is SGHNT, CDR2 YYREEE, per germline (reference sequence). The ends lost 0 bases at V and 6 bases at J; junction bases unmatched: 4. The CDR3 coding sequence is TGTGCCAGCAGCTTGGGACCGGGACAGGATGAAAAACTGTTTTTT. This gives the protein CASSLGPGQDEKLFF.

The chain is built from TRBV11-2 and TRBJ1-3; no firm D call. The CDR3 consists of 11 residues. Trimming removed 4 bases at V and 8 bases at J, with 6 bases between. Germline V gene lookup returns CDR1 SGHAT and CDR2 FQNNGV. The CDR3 sequence is CASSSLDTIYF. The CDR3, as DNA: TGTGCCAGCAGCTCTCTGGACACCATATATTTT.

The chain employs TRBV7-9 and TRBJ2-5; 9 nucleotides align to TRBD1. V lost 5 bases, J lost 9 bases, and 13 bases stayed unmatched. The CDR3 length is 15 residues. Looked up from germline, CDR1 is SEHNR and CDR2 is FQNEAQ (reference sequence). The CDR3 DNA follows: TGTGCCAGCAGCAAAGGACCGGACAGGGGAGCGTCCCAGTACTTC. Residues: CASSKGPDRGASQYF.

J is TRBJ1-1 and V is TRBV6-5; 9 nucleotides agree with TRBD1. V was clipped by 6 bases and J by 3 bases; unmatched bases: 8. Germline assignment: CDR1 MNHEY and CDR2 SVGAGI. There are 15 residues in the CDR3. The chain's CDR3 is CASRSNRGPDTEAFF. CDR3 in DNA: TGTGCCAGCAGATCGAACAGGGGGCCTGACACTGAAGCTTTCTTT.

The V gene is TRBV7-7, the J gene TRBJ1-1; no clear D gene. Germline CDR1 is SSHAT and CDR2 is FNYEAQ (reference sequence). This CDR3 is built from 14 residues. The germline V and J ends were trimmed by 3 bases and 2 bases, with 10 bases remaining between them. CDR3 amino acids: CASSFSSGNTEAFF. CDR3 DNA sequence: TGTGCCAGCAGCTTTTCGTCAGGAAACACTGAAGCTTTCTTT.

The V gene is TRBV7-8, the J gene TRBJ1-1, with a weak D call TRBD1 (6 bases). The CDR3 covers 13 residues. Looked up from germline, CDR1 is SGHVS and CDR2 is FQNEAQ. Trimming took 2 bases from V and 7 from J, leaving 11 bases between them. CDR3 in amino acids: CASSLYGQSEAFF. CDR3 bases: TGTGCCAGCAGCTTATATGGACAGAGTGAAGCTTTCTTT.

The count of this clone is one. The chain employs TRBV11-2 and TRBJ2-1, with TRBD2 matching over 12 bases. The trim removed 0 bases at V and 15 bases at J, leaving 6 bases unmatched. Germline assignment: CDR1 SGHAT and CDR2 FQNNGV. There are 14 residues in the CDR3. The CDR3 DNA sequence: TGTGCCAGCAGCTTAGATTTGACTAGCGGGAGAAGGTTCTTC. Protein: CASSLDLTSGRRFF.

The chain links TRBV30 to TRBJ2-1; 8 bases map to TRBD2. Germline-derived CDR1 and CDR2 are GTSNPN and SVGIG (reference sequence). V lost 1 base, J lost 12 bases, and 5 bases stayed unmatched. The CDR3 runs to 12 residues. The CDR3 DNA reads TGTGCCTGGAGTGCCCCGGGACTAGGGCAGTTCTTC. The encoded protein is CAWSAPGLGQFF.

This clone was picked up a small number of times. This chain links TRBV2 with TRBJ2-5; D uncertain. V lost 3 bases to trimming and J lost 3 bases, with 8 bases between them. This CDR3 contains 13 residues. Germline assignment: CDR1 SNHLY and CDR2 FYNNEI. CDR3 region: CASSEANKETQYF. The CDR3 DNA follows: TGTGCCAGCAGTGAGGCTAACAAAGAGACCCAGTACTTC.

The J gene is TRBJ2-1, the V gene TRBV9; 8 nucleotides line up with TRBD2. Losses at the gene ends were 4 bases for V and 9 bases for J; bases not matched to a gene: 18. The CDR3 totals 17 residues. Per germline, CDR1 SGDLS and CDR2 YYNGEE. The CDR3 loop is CASSSPEGAGEYGEQFF. In DNA, the CDR3 is TGTGCCAGCAGCTCCCCCGAGGGAGCGGGAGAGTATGGTGAGCAGTTCTTC.

J is TRBJ1-5 and V is TRBV18, with 8 bases identical to TRBD1. The CDR3 loop spans 15 amino acids. V gave up 6 bases and J gave up 5 bases; unmatched junction bases: 9. CDR1 and CDR2 from the germline V gene are KGHSH and LQKENI. CDR3 DNA: TGTGCCAGCTCCGCTTCAGGGGGCGCGTATCAGCCCCAGCATTTT. Translated: CASSASGGAYQPQHF.

The J gene is TRBJ2-1, the V gene TRBV10-3; possibly TRBD2 for D (5 bases). CDR1 ENHRY and CDR2 SYGVKD come from the germline V gene. Trimming removed 7 bases at V and 2 bases at J, with 12 bases between. This CDR3 is 14 amino acids long. The CDR3 region has the DNA TGTGCCATCACCGGGGAGCGAGCCTACAATGAGCAGTTCTTC. Its protein product is CAITGERAYNEQFF.

The J gene is TRBJ2-7, the V gene TRBV7-2; the D is unclear. V was clipped by 5 bases and J by 4 bases, with 15 bases between them. Germline-derived CDR1 and CDR2 are SGHTA and FQGNSA. This CDR3 region has 14 residues. CDR3 nucleotide sequence: TGTGCCAGCAGCCCAGCACTGGCGGAGTACGAGCAGTACTTC. It yields the protein CASSPALAEYEQYF.

The sample holds a few counts of this clone. The V call is TRBV10-2, the J call TRBJ1-5, with unresolved D. V shed 8 bases and J shed 2 bases, with 4 bases lying between them. The germline V gene encodes CDR1 WSHSY and CDR2 SAAADI. The CDR3 is made up of 11 amino acids. The CDR3 is CASQGNQPQHF. DNA for the CDR3: TGCGCCAGCCAAGGCAATCAGCCCCAGCATTTT.

This chain links TRBV28 with TRBJ1-2; possibly TRBD1 for D (6 bases). The CDR3 consists of 15 residues. Germline assignment: CDR1 MDHEN and CDR2 SYDVKM. Trimming stripped 2 bases from V and 0 bases from J, with 10 bases between. The CDR3 loop is CASSLGGRANYGYTF. The CDR3 DNA sequence: TGTGCCAGCAGTTTAGGGGGGCGAGCTAACTATGGCTACACCTTC.

V gene TRBV15 combines with J gene TRBJ1-3, with D possibly TRBD1 on 6 matching bases. Germline V gene lookup returns CDR1 LNHNV and CDR2 YYDKDF (reference sequence). With 0 bases removed from V and 3 bases from J, the gap between germline ends came to 12 bases. This CDR3 spans 16 amino acids. CDR3 bases: TGTGCCACCAGCAGAGATCGGGGGCTCGGTGGAAACACCATATATTTT. Translation gives CATSRDRGLGGNTIYF.

V gene TRBV7-2 combines with J gene TRBJ2-4; 7 positions match TRBD1. After removal of 5 bases from V and 5 bases from J, the junction contained 9 bases not matched to a gene. The CDR3 sequence is 15 residues long. Germline V lookup: CDR1 SGHTA, CDR2 FQGNSA. The CDR3 reads CASSISGGLQNIQYF. The CDR3 DNA reads TGTGCCAGCAGCATCTCAGGGGGTTTACAAAACATTCAGTACTTC.

The V call is TRBV6-9, the J call TRBJ1-1, with D possibly being TRBD1 (5 bases). Per germline, CDR1 MNHGY and CDR2 SVAAGI. V was pared by 6 bases and J by 5 bases, with 7 bases between. The CDR3 is 11 amino acids. The DNA for the CDR3 is TGTGCCAGCAGAGAGGGGACTGAAGCTTTCTTT. It is translated as CASREGTEAFF.

V usage is TRBV7-2 and J usage is TRBJ2-7; TRBD1 matches 7 bases. CDR1 SGHTA and CDR2 FQGNSA come from the germline V gene. V gave up 5 bases and J gave up 2 bases; unmatched junction bases: 6. The CDR3 spans 14 residues. This CDR3 is CASSTSTGTYEQYF. The DNA for the CDR3 is TGTGCCAGCAGCACCTCGACAGGGACCTACGAGCAGTACTTC.

The chain joins TRBV2 to TRBJ2-1; 11 bases fit TRBD2. Germline assignment: CDR1 SNHLY and CDR2 FYNNEI. The CDR3 extends over 16 amino acids. Germline trimming cut 5 bases from V and 2 bases from J; bases unmatched to any gene: 5. The CDR3 spells CASSPLAGGPYNEQFF. CDR3 bases: TGTGCCAGCAGTCCCCTAGCGGGAGGCCCCTACAATGAGCAGTTCTTC.

The V call is TRBV6-5, the J call TRBJ2-1; 10 bases agree with TRBD2. The CDR3 is 14 residues long. V lost 6 bases to trimming and J lost 6 bases; unmatched junction nucleotides: 5. The germline gives CDR1 MNHEY, CDR2 SVGAGI. The CDR3 protein is CASREREGGNEQFF. DNA of the CDR3: TGTGCCAGCAGAGAGCGGGAGGGGGGCAATGAGCAGTTCTTC.